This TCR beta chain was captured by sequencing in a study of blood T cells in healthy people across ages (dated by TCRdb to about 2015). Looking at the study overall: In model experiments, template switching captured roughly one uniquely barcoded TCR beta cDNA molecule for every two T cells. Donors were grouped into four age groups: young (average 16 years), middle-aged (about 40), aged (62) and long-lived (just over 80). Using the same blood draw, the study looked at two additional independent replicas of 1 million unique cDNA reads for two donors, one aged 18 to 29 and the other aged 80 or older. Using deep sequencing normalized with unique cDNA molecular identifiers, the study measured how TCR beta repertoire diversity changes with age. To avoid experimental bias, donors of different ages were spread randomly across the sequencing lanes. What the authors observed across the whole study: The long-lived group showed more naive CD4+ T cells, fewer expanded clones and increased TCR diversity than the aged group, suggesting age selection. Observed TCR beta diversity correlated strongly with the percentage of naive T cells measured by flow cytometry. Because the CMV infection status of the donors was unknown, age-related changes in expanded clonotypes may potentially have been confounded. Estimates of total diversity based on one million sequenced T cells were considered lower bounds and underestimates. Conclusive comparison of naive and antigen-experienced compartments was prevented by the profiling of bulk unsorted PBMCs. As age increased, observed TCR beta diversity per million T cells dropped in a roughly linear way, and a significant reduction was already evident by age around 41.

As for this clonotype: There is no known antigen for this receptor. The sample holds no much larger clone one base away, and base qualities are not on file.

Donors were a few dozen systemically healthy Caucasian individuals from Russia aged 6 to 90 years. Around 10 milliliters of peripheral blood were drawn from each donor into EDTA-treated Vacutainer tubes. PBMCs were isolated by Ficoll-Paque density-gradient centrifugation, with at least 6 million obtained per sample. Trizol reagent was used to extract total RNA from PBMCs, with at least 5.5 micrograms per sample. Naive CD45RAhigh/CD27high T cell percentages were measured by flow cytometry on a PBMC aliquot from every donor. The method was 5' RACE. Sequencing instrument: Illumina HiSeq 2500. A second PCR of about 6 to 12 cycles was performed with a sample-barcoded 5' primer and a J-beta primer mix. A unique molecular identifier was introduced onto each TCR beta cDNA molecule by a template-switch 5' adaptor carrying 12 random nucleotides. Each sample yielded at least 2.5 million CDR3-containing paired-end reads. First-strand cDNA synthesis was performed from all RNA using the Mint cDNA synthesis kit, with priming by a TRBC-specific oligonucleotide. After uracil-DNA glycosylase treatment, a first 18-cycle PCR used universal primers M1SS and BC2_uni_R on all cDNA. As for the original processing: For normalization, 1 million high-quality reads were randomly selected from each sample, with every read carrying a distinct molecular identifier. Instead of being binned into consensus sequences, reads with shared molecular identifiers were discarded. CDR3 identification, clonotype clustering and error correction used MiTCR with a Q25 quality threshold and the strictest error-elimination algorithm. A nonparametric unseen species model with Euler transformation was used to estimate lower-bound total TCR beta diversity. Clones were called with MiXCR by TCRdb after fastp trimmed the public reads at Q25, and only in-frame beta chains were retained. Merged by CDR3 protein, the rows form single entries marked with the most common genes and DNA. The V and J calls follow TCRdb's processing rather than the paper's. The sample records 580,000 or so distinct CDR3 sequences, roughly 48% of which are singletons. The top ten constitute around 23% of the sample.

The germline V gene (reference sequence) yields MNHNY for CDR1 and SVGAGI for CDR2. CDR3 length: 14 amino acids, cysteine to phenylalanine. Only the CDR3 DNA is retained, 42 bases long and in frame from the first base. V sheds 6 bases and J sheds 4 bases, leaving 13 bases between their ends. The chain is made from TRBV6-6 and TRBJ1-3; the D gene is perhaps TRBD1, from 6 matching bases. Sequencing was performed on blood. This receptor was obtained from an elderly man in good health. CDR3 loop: CASRSGGQGNTIYF. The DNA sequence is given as TGTGCCAGCAGGAGTGGGGGGCAAGGAAACACCATATATTTT.